The 3 T cell receptor beta chains below come from one sample, sequenced in a study of blood T cell repertoires in COVID-19 (dated by TCRdb to the early 2020s). Libraries were constructed by the immunoSEQ multiplex PCR assay. The clones in this table, taken by TCRdb from immuneACCESS, are in-frame only. Not every clone is retained; where verified, under half of the shortfall comes from an unresolved V gene, and the cause of the rest is unknown. The sample table holds about 230,000 clones, of which 65% to 90% were seen once. The ten largest clones take up around 1.5% of the sample. Sequenced material: peripheral blood. Receptors were obtained from a middle-aged woman who had recovered from COVID-19.

The gene calls are TRBV30 and TRBJ1-1; 10 bases match TRBD1. Germline CDR1 reads GTSNPN; CDR2 reads SVGIG (reference sequence). The CDR3 contains 14 residues. V was clipped by 5 bases and J by 2 bases; unmatched bases: 5. The CDR3 reads CAWDLTGGNTEAFF. DNA of the CDR3: TGTGCCTGGGACCTGACAGGGGGCAACACTGAAGCTTTCTTT.

This clone was detected a few times. The chain employs TRBV20-1 and TRBJ1-6; the D gene is possibly TRBD1 (6 bases). V was trimmed by 5 bases and J by 6 bases, leaving 20 bases between them. In germline, CDR1 is DFQATT, CDR2 SNEGSKA (reference sequence). The CDR3 has 16 residues. In DNA, the CDR3 is TGCAGTGCTCGTGGGGTCGGAGGACAGCTTAATTCACCCCTCCACTTT. This translates into CSARGVGGQLNSPLHF.

The rearrangement uses TRBV29-1 and TRBJ2-5; tentative D call: TRBD1 (5 bases). Trimming pared 4 bases from V and 4 bases from J, leaving 10 bases between. This CDR3 has 12 residues. Germline assignment: CDR1 SQVTM and CDR2 ANQGSEA. CDR3 region: CSVGRRGETQYF. The CDR3 bases are TGCAGCGTTGGGCGTAGGGGAGAGACCCAGTACTTC. Full variable domain (missing parts from reference TRBV29-1 and TRBJ2-5): SAVISQKPSRDICQRGTSLTIQCQVDSQVTMMFWYRQQPGQSLTLIATANQGSEATYESGFVIDKFPISRPNLTFSTLTVSNMSPEDSSIYLCSVGRRGETQYFGPGTRLLVL.